This paragraph covers one T cell receptor beta chain sequence. Profiling that covered TCR beta VDJ and CDR3 relied on genomic DNA as its template. MiXCR, applied by TCRdb to the reads, yields one record per CDR3 protein. The sample holds about 68,000 distinct CDR3 sequences; approximately 54% are singletons and the top ten take around 8.8%. V lost 3 bases and J lost 0, with 13 bases in between. Germline-derived CDR1 and CDR2 are SGDLS and YYNGEE. The CDR3 sequence is 15 residues long. This record comes from a study of CD8+CD57+ T cells in acquired aplastic anemia. At the level of the study: The sorted CD4+ and CD8+ cells yielded an average roughly 3 ug of DNA.

The clonotype comes from a human donor in good health, serving as a control. The chain combines TRBV9 with TRBJ2-7; D is possibly TRBD1 (7 bases). Sample: sorted CD4+, CD8+, or CD8+CD57+ T cells (not recorded which) from PBMCs. The CDR3 loop reads CASSAGGQSSYEQYF. DNA for the CDR3: TGTGCCAGCAGCGCCGGGGGACAGAGCTCCTACGAGCAGTACTTC.